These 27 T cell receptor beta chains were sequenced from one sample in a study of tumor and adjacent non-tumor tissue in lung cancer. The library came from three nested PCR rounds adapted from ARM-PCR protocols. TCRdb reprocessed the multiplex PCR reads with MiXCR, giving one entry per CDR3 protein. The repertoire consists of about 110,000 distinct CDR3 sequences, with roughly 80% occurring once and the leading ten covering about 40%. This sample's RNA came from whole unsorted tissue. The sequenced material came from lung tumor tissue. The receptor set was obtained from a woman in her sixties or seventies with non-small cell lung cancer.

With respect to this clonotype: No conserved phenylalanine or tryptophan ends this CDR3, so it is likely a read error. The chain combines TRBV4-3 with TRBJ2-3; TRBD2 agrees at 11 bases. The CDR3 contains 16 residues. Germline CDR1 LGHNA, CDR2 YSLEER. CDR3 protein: CASSPVAGGITHTQYY. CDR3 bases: TGCGCCAGCAGCCCTGTAGCGGGAGGGATCACACATACGCAGTATTAT.

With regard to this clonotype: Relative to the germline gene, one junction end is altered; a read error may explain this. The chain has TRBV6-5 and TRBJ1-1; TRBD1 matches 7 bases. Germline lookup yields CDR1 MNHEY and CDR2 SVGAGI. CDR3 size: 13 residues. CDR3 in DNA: TGTGCCTGCGCTGTCGACAGGGACTCTGAAGCCTTCTTT. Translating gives CACAVDRDSEAFF.

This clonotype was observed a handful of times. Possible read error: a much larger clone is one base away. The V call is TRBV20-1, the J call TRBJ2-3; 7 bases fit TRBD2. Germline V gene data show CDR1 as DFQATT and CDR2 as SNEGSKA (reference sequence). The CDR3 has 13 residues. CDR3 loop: CSTRDGGVDTQYF. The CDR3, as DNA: TGCAGTACTAGAGATGGGGGGGTAGATACGCAGTATTTT.

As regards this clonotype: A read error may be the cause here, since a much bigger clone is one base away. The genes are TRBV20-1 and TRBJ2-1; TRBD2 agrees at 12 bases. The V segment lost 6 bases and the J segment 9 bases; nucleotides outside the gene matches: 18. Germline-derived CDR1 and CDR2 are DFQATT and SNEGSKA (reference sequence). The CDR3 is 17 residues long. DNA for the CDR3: TGCAGTGCCCGGGGGTCCCCGGGACTAGCGGGTATTGGTGAGCAGTTCTTC. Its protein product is CSARGSPGLAGIGEQFF.

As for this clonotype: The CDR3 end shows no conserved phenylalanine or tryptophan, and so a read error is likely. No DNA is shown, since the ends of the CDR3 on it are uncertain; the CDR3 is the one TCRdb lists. CDR3 protein: CSTRSGTSQIYNEQFI. This chain joins TRBV20-1 and TRBJ2-1; the table's TRBD2 call for D was not verified on the DNA. Germline assignment: CDR1 DFQATT and CDR2 SNEGSKA (reference sequence). 16 amino acids form the CDR3, both terminal residues included.

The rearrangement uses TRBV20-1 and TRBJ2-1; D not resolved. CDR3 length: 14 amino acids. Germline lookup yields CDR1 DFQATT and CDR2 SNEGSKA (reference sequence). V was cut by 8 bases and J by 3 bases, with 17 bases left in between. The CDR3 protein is CSTKEYLDYNEQFF. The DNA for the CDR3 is TGCAGTACTAAGGAATATCTAGACTACAATGAGCAGTTCTTC.

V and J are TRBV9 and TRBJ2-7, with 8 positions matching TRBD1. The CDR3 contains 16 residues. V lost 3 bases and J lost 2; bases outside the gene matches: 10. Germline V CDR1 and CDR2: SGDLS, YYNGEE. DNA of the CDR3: TGTGCCAGCAGCGAAACGGACAGGGAGGTGACCTACGAGCAGTACTTC. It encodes CASSETDREVTYEQYF.

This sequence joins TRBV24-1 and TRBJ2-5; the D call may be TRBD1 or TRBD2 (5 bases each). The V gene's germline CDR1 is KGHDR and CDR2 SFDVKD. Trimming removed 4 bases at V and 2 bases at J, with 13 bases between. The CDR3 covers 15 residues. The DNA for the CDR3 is TGTGCCACCAGTGACCTCAAAGGGACGCAAGAGACCCAGTACTTC. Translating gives CATSDLKGTQETQYF.

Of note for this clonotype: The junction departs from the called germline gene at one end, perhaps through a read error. The CDR3 DNA reads as TGTGTCAGCAGCTATGCCGGGGGGTTGCGGGGCACACTTCTGTACGAGCAGTACTTC. This sequence encodes CVSSYAGGLRGTLLYEQYF. The chain couples TRBV6-5 to TRBJ2-7, with 7 bases matching TRBD2. Germline V gene sequence: CDR1 MNHEY, CDR2 SVGAGI. CDR3 length: 19 amino acids.

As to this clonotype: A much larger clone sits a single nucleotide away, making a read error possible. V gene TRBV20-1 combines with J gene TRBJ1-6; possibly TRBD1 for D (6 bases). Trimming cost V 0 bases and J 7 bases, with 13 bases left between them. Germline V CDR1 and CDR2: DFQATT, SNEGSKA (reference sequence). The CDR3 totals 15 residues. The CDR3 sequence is CSAREQNRDNSPLHF. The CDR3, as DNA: TGCAGTGCTAGAGAACAGAACAGGGACAATTCACCCCTCCACTTT.

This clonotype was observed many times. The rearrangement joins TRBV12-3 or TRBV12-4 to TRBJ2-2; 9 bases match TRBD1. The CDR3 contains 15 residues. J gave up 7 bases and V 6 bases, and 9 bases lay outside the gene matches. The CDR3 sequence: CASSQTGGVGGELFF. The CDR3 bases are TGTGCCAGCAGCCAAACAGGGGGCGTCGGCGGGGAGCTGTTTTTT.

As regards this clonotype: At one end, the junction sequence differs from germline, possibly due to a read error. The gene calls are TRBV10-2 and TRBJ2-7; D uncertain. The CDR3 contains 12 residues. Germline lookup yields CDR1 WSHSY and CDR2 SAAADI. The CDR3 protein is CASSEDTYGQCF. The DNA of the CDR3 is TGCGCCAGCAGTGAGGATACCTACGGGCAGTGCTTC.

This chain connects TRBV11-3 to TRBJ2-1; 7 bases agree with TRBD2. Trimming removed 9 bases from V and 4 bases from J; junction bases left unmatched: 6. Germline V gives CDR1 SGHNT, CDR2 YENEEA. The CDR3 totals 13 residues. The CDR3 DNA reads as TGTGCCAGTAGCCATAGCGGGTACAATGAGCAGTTCTTC. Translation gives CASSHSGYNEQFF.

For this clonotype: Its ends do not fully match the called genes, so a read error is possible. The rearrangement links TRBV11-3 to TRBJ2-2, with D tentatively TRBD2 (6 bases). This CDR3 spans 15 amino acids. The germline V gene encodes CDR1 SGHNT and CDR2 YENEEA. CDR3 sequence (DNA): TGTGCCATCTGGTCTCGGGTCGGCCGGACCGGGGGGCTGTTTTTT. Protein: CAIWSRVGRTGGLFF.

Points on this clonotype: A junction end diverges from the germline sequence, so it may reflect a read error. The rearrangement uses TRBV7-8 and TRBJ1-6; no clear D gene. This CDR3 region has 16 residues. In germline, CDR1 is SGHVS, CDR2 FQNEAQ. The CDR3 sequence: CACSLEGSGNNSPLHF. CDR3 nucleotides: TGTGCCTGCAGCTTAGAGGGATCCGGGAATAATTCACCACTCCACTTT. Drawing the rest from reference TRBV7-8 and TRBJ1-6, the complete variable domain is GAGVSQSPRYKVAKRGQDVALRCDPISGHVSLFWYQQALGQGPEFLTYFQNEAQLDKSGLPSDRFFAERPEGSVSTLKIQRTQQEDSAVYLCACSLEGSGNNSPLHFGNGTRLTVT.

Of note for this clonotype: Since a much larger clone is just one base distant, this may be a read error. The CDR3 spells CDSLRQGANYYGYTF. CDR3 DNA: TGTGACAGTTTGAGACAGGGGGCTAACTACTATGGCTACACCTTC. This chain joins TRBV12-3 or TRBV12-4 and TRBJ1-2; 10 bases map to TRBD1. The CDR3 spans 15 residues.

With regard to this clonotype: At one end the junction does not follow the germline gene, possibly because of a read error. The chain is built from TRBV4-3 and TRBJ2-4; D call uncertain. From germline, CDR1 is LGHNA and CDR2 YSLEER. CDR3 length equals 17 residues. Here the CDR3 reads CASSQDIGELGHNIQYF. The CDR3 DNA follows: TGCGCCAGCAGCCAAGATATTGGGGAATTGGGTCATAACATTCAGTACTTT.

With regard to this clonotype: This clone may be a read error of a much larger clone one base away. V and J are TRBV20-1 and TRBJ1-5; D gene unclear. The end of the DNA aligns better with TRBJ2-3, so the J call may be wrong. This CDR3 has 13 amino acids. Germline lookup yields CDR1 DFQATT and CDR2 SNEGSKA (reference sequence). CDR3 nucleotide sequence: TGCAGTGCCCCGAGTGGAAGCAATCAGCCCCAGTATTTT. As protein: CSAPSGSNQPQYF.

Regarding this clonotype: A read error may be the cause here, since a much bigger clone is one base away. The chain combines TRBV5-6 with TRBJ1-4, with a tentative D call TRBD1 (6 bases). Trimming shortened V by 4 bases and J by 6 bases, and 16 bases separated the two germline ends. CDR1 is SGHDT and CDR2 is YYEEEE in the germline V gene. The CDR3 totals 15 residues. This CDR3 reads CASSRYRDMDEKLFF. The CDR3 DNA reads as TGTGCCAGCAGCAGATACCGGGACATGGATGAAAAACTGTTTTTT.

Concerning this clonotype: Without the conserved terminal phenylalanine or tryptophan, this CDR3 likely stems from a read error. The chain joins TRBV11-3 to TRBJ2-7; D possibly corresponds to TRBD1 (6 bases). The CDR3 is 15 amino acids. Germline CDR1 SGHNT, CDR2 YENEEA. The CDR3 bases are TGTGCCAGCAGCTTACGGGCAGGGGTCCCCTACAAGCAGTACTTA. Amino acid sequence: CASSLRAGVPYKQYL.

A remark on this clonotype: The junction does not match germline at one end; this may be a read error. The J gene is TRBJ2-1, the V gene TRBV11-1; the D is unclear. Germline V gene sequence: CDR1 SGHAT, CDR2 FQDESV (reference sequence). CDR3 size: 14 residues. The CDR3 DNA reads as TGTGCCAACAGCCGGGCAAGCTCCTACAATGAAGAGTTCTTC. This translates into CANSRASSYNEEFF.

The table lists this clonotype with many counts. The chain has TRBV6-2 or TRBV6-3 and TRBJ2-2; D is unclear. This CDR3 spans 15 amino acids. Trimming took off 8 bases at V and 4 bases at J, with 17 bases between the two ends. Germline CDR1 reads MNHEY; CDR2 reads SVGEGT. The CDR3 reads CASSRPLGLTGELFF. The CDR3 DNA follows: TGTGCCAGCTCCCGGCCTTTGGGCCTCACCGGGGAGCTGTTTTTT.

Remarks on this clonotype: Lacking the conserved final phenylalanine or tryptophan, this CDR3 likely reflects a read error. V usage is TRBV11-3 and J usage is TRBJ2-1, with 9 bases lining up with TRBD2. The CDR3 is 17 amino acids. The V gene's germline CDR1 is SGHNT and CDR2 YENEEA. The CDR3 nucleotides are TGTGTCGGCAGCTTAGAGTTGAATAGCGGGAGCCACAATGAGCAGTTCATC. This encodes CVGSLELNSGSHNEQFI.

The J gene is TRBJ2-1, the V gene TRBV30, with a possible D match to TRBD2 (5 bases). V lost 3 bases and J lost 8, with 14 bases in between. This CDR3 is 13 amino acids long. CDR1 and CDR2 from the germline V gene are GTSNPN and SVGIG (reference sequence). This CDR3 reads CAWREANEDEQFF. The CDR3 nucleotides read TGTGCCTGGAGGGAGGCCAATGAGGATGAGCAGTTCTTC. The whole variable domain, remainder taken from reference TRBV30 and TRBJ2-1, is SQTIHQWPATLVQPVGSPLSLECTVEGTSNPNLYWYRQAAGRGLQLLFYSVGIGQISSEVPQNLSASRPQDRQFILSSKKLLLSDSGFYLCAWREANEDEQFFGPGTRLTVL.

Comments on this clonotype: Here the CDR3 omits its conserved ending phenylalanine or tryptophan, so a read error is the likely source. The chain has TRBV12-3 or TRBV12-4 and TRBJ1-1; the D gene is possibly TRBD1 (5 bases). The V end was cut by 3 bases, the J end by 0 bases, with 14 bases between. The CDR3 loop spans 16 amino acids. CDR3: CASSFGQGVLNTEAFS. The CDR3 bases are TGTGCCAGCAGTTTCGGGCAGGGAGTATTGAACACTGAAGCTTTCTCT.

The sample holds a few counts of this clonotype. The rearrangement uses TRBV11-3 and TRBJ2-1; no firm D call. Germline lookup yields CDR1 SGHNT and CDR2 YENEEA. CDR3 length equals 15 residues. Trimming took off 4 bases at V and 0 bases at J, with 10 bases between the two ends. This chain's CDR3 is CASSYSGCSYNEQFF. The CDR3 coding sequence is TGTGCCAGCAGCTATAGTGGGTGCTCCTACAATGAGCAGTTCTTC. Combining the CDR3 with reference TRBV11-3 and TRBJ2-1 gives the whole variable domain EAGVVQSPRYKIIEKKQPVAFWCNPISGHNTLYWYLQNLGQGPELLIRYENEEAVDDSQLPKDRFSAERLKGVDSTLKIQPAELGDSAVYLCASSYSGCSYNEQFFGPGTRLTVL.

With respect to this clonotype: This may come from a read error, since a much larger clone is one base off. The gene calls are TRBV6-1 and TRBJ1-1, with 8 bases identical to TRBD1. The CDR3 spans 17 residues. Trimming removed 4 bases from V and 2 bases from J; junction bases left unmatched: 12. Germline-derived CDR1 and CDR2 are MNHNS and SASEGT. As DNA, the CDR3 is TGTGCCAGCAGTGTTCCCCAAGGGACAGGAATCAACACTGAAGCTTTCTTT. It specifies CASSVPQGTGINTEAFF.